This note documents a single T cell receptor beta chain sequence. This sample was taken from a study of blood T cell repertoires in COVID-19. Study background: From the United States, Italy and Spain came samples of acute and convalescent COVID-19. Nucleic acid was either cDNA or gDNA, and it came from T cells, B-cell-depleted T cells, or PBMCs.

Using immunoSEQ multiplex PCR, the repertoire was profiled, and TCRdb retains in-frame clones only, with some absent. The repertoire holds 65,000 to 85,000 clones, more than 75% seen once, with 5.5% to 6% in the top ten. V lost 2 bases, J lost 3 bases, and 10 bases lay in between. The CDR3 consists of 14 residues. Germline V gene lookup returns CDR1 LGHDT and CDR2 YNNKEL (reference sequence). This TCR came from a human donor in a cohort sampled during active COVID-19. The material sequenced was peripheral blood. The V call is TRBV3-1 (or the pseudogene TRBV3-2), the J call TRBJ1-1; D gene ambiguous. CDR3 region: CASSQLRRDTEAFF. The CDR3 nucleotides read TGTGCCAGCAGCCAACTGCGCCGGGACACTGAAGCTTTCTTT.